This note documents a single T cell receptor (beta chain) sequence. As yet, its antigen is unknown. The data originate from a study of cytomegalovirus exposure and HLA in healthy donors. Points from the study as a whole: The dataset shows that most TCR sequences were rare, while some public TCRs occurred in many donors. Some TCR beta chains (roughly 160 of them) were listed as cytomegalovirus-associated. A few chains linked to CMV were shown in vitro to be specific for CMV antigens.

Trimming took 7 bases from V and 0 from J, leaving 7 bases between them. From germline, CDR1 is SGHRS and CDR2 YFSETQ. The CDR3 contains 13 residues. Profiling relied on immunoSEQ multiplex PCR, and the TCRdb table lists in-frame clones only, not all of them. Seen here are under 250,000 clones, 80% to 85% observed once, and the top ten hold around 1.2%. Sequenced material: PBMCs. The rearrangement uses TRBV5-1 and TRBJ2-2; D is unclear. The clonotype was recovered from a woman in her twenties or thirties in good health and CMV-seronegative. The CDR3 DNA reads TGCGCCAGCGGGCAGGCGAACACCGGGGAGCTGTTTTTT. Its translation: CASGQANTGELFF. The entire variable domain, with the rest obtained from reference TRBV5-1 and TRBJ2-2, is as follows: KAGVTQTPRYLIKTRGQQVTLSCSPISGHRSVSWYQQTPGQGLQFLFEYFSETQRNKGNFPGRFSGRQFSNSRSEMNVSTLELGDSALYLCASGQANTGELFFGEGSRLTVL.